This TCR beta chain was sequenced during a study of shared clonotypes between healthy human individuals. The CDR3 has 13 residues. CDR1 SGHKS and CDR2 YYEKEE come from the germline V gene (reference sequence). Trimming at V came to 7 bases and at J to 3 bases, leaving 6 bases not matched to a gene. Clones were read by immunoSEQ multiplex PCR, and TCRdb kept only the in-frame ones, dropping some. The data show more than 2,000,000 clones, 93% seen once. This chain links TRBV5-5 with TRBJ2-5, with 7 bases fitting TRBD1. The TCR originated in a man between 18 and 29 years old in good health. Some clones in this sample may be carry-over from other donors' samples. Sequencing used naive CD4+ T cells from PBMCs. Stated subset: CD45RA+ positively selected. This CDR3 is CASCKTGKETQYF. CDR3 DNA sequence: TGTGCCAGCTGTAAGACAGGGAAAGAGACCCAGTACTTC. Complete variable domain (other parts from reference TRBV5-5 and TRBJ2-5): DAGVTQSPTHLIKTRGQQVTLRCSPISGHKSVSWYQQVLGQGPQFIFQYYEKEERGRGNFPDRFSARQFPNYSSELNVNALLLGDSALYLCASCKTGKETQYFGPGTRLLVL.